The rows below give T cell receptor beta chains drawn from one sample of a study of blood T cells in healthy people across ages. TCRdb re-called the 5' RACE reads through MiXCR, storing one row per CDR3 protein. The repertoire includes 850,000 or so distinct CDR3 sequences, around 28% of them detected once, and around 16% sits in the top ten. Sequenced sample: blood. These receptors all stem from a woman of 80 years or more in good health. Each CDR3 is given with its conserved first and last residue. The D gene is left open where the match is weak. A clone size is listed for some rows: how often the clone was seen (once, few, many), or a class if it is expanded.

TRBD2,-,TRBJ2-7,TRBV7-2,TGTGCCAGCGGTTTTACTAGCGTTCCCTACGAGCAGTACTTC,CASGFTSVPYEQYF
TRBD2,few,TRBJ2-1,TRBV5-1,TGCGCCAGCAGCTCGTTGGCGGGGGACAATGAGCAGTTCTTC,CASSSLAGDNEQFF
TRBD1,-,TRBJ2-5,TRBV18,TGTGCCAGCTCACCGCGCAGGGGGCCGCAGGAGACCCAGTACTTC,CASSPRRGPQETQYF
-,few,TRBJ1-5,TRBV20-1,TGCAGTGCTAGAGATCCCGGTTCACCTAGCAATCAGCCCCAGCATTTT,CSARDPGSPSNQPQHF
TRBD1,few,TRBJ1-1,TRBV20-1,TGCAGTGCTAGTCACGGACAGGCGGACACTGAAGCTTTCTTT,CSASHGQADTEAFF
-,-,TRBJ2-2,TRBV6-1,TGTGCCAGCAGTGCGGGTGGGGGCCCGAACACCGGGGAGCTGTTTTTT,CASSAGGGPNTGELFF
-,few,TRBJ1-6,TRBV28,TGTGCCAGCACCCGGTCCAATACGAATTCACCCCTCCACTTT,CASTRSNTNSPLHF
-,-,TRBJ2-2,TRBV18,TGTGCCAGCTCACCACTGGGACAAGACACCGGGGAGCTGTTTTTT,CASSPLGQDTGELFF
-,few,TRBJ2-6,TRBV19,TGTGCCAGTAGCTGGGCTGGGGCCAACGTCCTGACTTTC,CASSWAGANVLTF
TRBD2,-,TRBJ2-7,TRBV7-9,TGTGCCAGCAGCGGGGACTACAACTACGAGCAGTACTTC,CASSGDYNYEQYF
TRBD1,-,TRBJ2-7,TRBV5-5,TGTGCCAGCAGCCTGGGACAGGGCGCCTACGGGCAGTACTTC,CASSLGQGAYGQYF
-,once,TRBJ2-3,TRBV28,TGTGCCAGCAGTTCGCATGGCGAGGTGGCGAAAGATACGCAGTATTTT,CASSSHGEVAKDTQYF
-,-,TRBJ2-7,TRBV5-6,TGTGCCAGCAGCTTTGGATTGAGCTCCTACGAGCAGTACTTC,CASSFGLSSYEQYF
-,many,TRBJ2-6,TRBV5-1,TGCGCCAGCAGCTTAAACCTTTTCTCTGGGGCCAACGTCCTGACTTTC,CASSLNLFSGANVLTF
-,-,TRBJ2-7,TRBV12-3/TRBV12-4,TGTGCCAGCAGTTTCGGGGGGCCGTCCTACGAGCAGTACTTC,CASSFGGPSYEQYF
TRBD1,many,TRBJ1-2,TRBV18,TGTGCCAGCTCTCCCGCAGGGGGTAACTATGGCTACACCTTC,CASSPAGGNYGYTF
-,many,TRBJ2-5,TRBV12-3/TRBV12-4,TGTGCCACCACCCCCACATTAGAGACCCAGTACTTC,CATTPTLETQYF
-,-,TRBJ2-5,TRBV20-1,TGCAGTGCTAGACCGCTGCGGGGACACCCTGCGGGGACCCAGTACTTC,CSARPLRGHPAGTQYF
-,-,TRBJ1-1,TRBV20-1,TGCAGTGCTAGGAGTCGCAGAAGGAGCATGAACACTGAAGCTTTCTTT,CSARSRRRSMNTEAFF
TRBD2,-,TRBJ2-3,TRBV7-2,TGTGCCAGCAGCTCGGGGGCCGGGGGGGTAGATACGCAGTATTTT,CASSSGAGGVDTQYF
-,few,TRBJ1-5,TRBV4-3,TGCGCCAGCAGCCAAAGGATATATTTTGGGGAGGACAGCATTGATCAGCCCCAGCATTTT,CASSQRIYFGEDSIDQPQHF
-,many,TRBJ1-5,TRBV6-5,TGTGCCAGCAGTTATTGGTCGGGCCAGCCCCAGCATTTT,CASSYWSGQPQHF
TRBD2,-,TRBJ2-3,TRBV12-3/TRBV12-4,TGTGCCAGCAGTCCCCGACTAGCGGGATCTAGAGCAGATACGCAGTATTTT,CASSPRLAGSRADTQYF
-,-,TRBJ2-1,TRBV11-2,TGTGCCAGCAGCCCAAGCCCTTCGGGAAACTACAATGAGCAGTTCTTC,CASSPSPSGNYNEQFF
-,many,TRBJ2-7,TRBV20-1,TGCAGTGCTGACCCGGGACAAGGTAGCTACGAGCAGTACTTC,CSADPGQGSYEQYF
-,few,TRBJ2-2,TRBV20-1,TGCAGTGCTCAACTCGGAGGGGCGAACACCGGGGAGCTGTTTTTT,CSAQLGGANTGELFF
-,-,TRBJ1-5,TRBV7-2,TGTGCCAGCAGCATCACTTCGGGGCGAAGTCAGCCCCAGCATTTT,CASSITSGRSQPQHF
-,many,TRBJ1-2,TRBV20-1,TGCAGTGCTAGAGATACGACAGAACGCTATGGCTACACCTTC,CSARDTTERYGYTF
-,-,TRBJ1-2,TRBV6-2/TRBV6-3,TGTGCCAGCAGTTTACGCGGTAGGAAAAACTATGGCTACACCTTC,CASSLRGRKNYGYTF
-,-,TRBJ1-6,TRBV5-5,TGTGCCAGCACCGGGGGAAGTTGGAGAGGATCTAATTCCCCCTGCCACTTT,CASTGGSWRGSNSPCHF
-,many,TRBJ2-3,TRBV6-2/TRBV6-3,TGTGCCAGCAGTTACCCCGAGGGGACCACAGATACGCAGTATTTT,CASSYPEGTTDTQYF
-,few,TRBJ1-2,TRBV7-9,TGTGCCAGCAGCACCGCGGAGTCCTATGGCTACACCTTC,CASSTAESYGYTF
TRBD2,-,TRBJ2-5,TRBV5-1,TGCACCAGCAGCTTGTATGGGGGGGTAACCCAAGAGACCCAGTACTTC,CTSSLYGGVTQETQYF
TRBD1,many,TRBJ2-7,TRBV27,TGTGCCAGCGCGCGGCCGGGACAGGGTATCTACGAGCAGTACTTC,CASARPGQGIYEQYF
TRBD1,many,TRBJ2-7,TRBV5-1,TGCGCCAGCAGCTCCGGGACAGGAGGTTACGAGCAGTACTTC,CASSSGTGGYEQYF
TRBD1,-,TRBJ1-4,TRBV3-1,TGTGCCAGCACCCAGACAGGGTATCATGAAAAACTGTTTTTT,CASTQTGYHEKLFF
TRBD1,-,TRBJ1-6,TRBV20-1,TGCAGTGCTCCGACAGGGAACCATAATTCACCCCTCCACTTT,CSAPTGNHNSPLHF
-,-,TRBJ1-1,TRBV27,TGTGCCAGCAGTTTGGGACTGGGTGCTAACACTGAAGCTTTCTTT,CASSLGLGANTEAFF
-,-,TRBJ2-1,TRBV20-1,TGCAGTGCCCGTAAGGGGTGGCGCAATGAGCAGTTCTTC,CSARKGWRNEQFF
TRBD2,few,TRBJ2-3,TRBV6-2/TRBV6-3,TGTGCCAGCAGTTACCCGCGCGGGGGACCCGCTACGCAGTATTTT,CASSYPRGGPATQYF
-,few,TRBJ2-7,TRBV7-2,TGTGCCAGCAGCTTTGCAGGGGCCCCCTACGAGCAGTACTTC,CASSFAGAPYEQYF
-,-,TRBJ1-1,TRBV19,TGTGCCAGTAGTATGAGCCGCCAGGGTGGGTTTAACACTGAAGCTTTCTTT,CASSMSRQGGFNTEAFF
-,-,TRBJ1-1,TRBV12-3/TRBV12-4,TGTGCCAGCAGCTACCCCGGCCAGGTGAACACTGAAGCTTTCTTT,CASSYPGQVNTEAFF
-,-,TRBJ2-1,TRBV18,TGTGCCGGCTCACCCGTTGCAAGCGGCTACAATGAGCAGTTATTC,CAGSPVASGYNEQLF
-,few,TRBJ2-1,TRBV2,TGTGCCAGCGGCACTAGAGGGGCTGAGCAGTTCTTC,CASGTRGAEQFF
TRBD1,-,TRBJ2-1,TRBV7-2,TGTGCCAGCAGGTCCACCGGGACAGGGAAAGGGCAGTTTTTC,CASRSTGTGKGQFF
TRBD2,-,TRBJ2-2,TRBV12-3/TRBV12-4,TGTGCCAGCAGCTGGAGCGGGGGCTGGAACACCGGGGAGCTGTTTTTT,CASSWSGGWNTGELFF
TRBD2,few,TRBJ2-3,TRBV3-1,TGTGCCAGCAGCCGCGGACTAGCGGGGGGGCCGAGCACAGATACGCAGTATTTT,CASSRGLAGGPSTDTQYF
TRBD2,few,TRBJ2-5,TRBV20-1,TGCAGTGCTAGAGAAACTAGCGGGGGACAAGAGACCCAGTACTTC,CSARETSGGQETQYF
TRBD2,-,TRBJ2-2,TRBV4-3,TGCGCCAGCAGCCAAGACAACACCGGGACTATAACCGGGGAGCTGTTTTTT,CASSQDNTGTITGELFF
TRBD2,many,TRBJ2-1,TRBV20-1,TGCAGTGCTAGATCAGCCCATCTAGCGGGGGGGTACAATGAGCAGTTCTTC,CSARSAHLAGGYNEQFF
-,few,TRBJ2-7,TRBV28,TGTGCCTGCACCCAACCAAGGGGCGGCGAGCAGTACTTC,CACTQPRGGEQYF
-,-,TRBJ2-3,TRBV20-1,TGCAGTGCTAGTGTAGGCATCGGCTACACGGATACGCAGTATTTT,CSASVGIGYTDTQYF